The 30 T cell receptor beta chains listed next were all sequenced from one sample in a study of T cell responses to AZD1222 COVID-19 vaccine. Generated by immunoSEQ multiplex PCR, the TCRdb table keeps only in-frame clones and is missing some. This table has 140,000 to 150,000 clones, 90% to 95% appearing once. Sequenced here: peripheral blood, sampled 28 days after the second AZD1222 dose. The receptor source for this set is an adult who received the AZD1222 COVID-19 vaccine.

The gene calls are TRBV19 and TRBJ1-6; no clear D gene. The CDR3 is 17 amino acids. Germline V CDR1 and CDR2: LNHDA, SQIVND (reference sequence). Trimming left V 4 bases short and J 0 bases short, with 13 bases between. The CDR3 loop is CASSSGLSSSYNSPLHF. CDR3 sequence (DNA): TGTGCCAGTAGTAGCGGCCTCAGTAGCTCCTATAATTCACCCCTCCACTTT. Complete variable domain (other parts from reference TRBV19 and TRBJ1-6): DGGITQSPKYLFRKEGQNVTLSCEQNLNHDAMYWYRQDPGQGLRLIYYSQIVNDFQKGDIAEGYSVSREKKESFPLTVTSAQKNPTAFYLCASSSGLSSSYNSPLHFGNGTRLTVT.

The CDR3 protein is CASNSPGQGIGSPLHF. Written as DNA, the CDR3 is TGCGCCAGCAACTCCCCGGGACAGGGGATCGGATCACCCCTCCACTTT. The chain combines TRBV4-1 with TRBJ1-6; 10 bases line up with TRBD1. CDR1 and CDR2 (germline): MGHRA, YSYEKL. After removal of 7 bases from V and 10 bases from J, the junction contained 13 bases not matched to a gene. The CDR3 has 16 residues.

This chain uses TRBV3-1 (or the pseudogene TRBV3-2) with TRBJ1-2, with 7 bases fitting TRBD1. Germline assignment: CDR1 LGHDT and CDR2 YNNKEL (reference sequence). The CDR3 is 15 amino acids. J was trimmed by 1 base and V by 1 base; bases with no gene match: 3. The DNA of the CDR3 is TGTGCCAGCAGCCAAGTAGGGACAGTTAACTATGGCTACACCTTC. Encoded protein: CASSQVGTVNYGYTF.

V is TRBV18 and J is TRBJ2-7; D perhaps matches TRBD1 (5 bases). This CDR3 is 16 amino acids long. Germline values: CDR1 KGHSH, CDR2 LQKENI. Trimming removed 0 bases from V and 3 bases from J, with 15 bases in between. The CDR3 protein is CASSPPSSGSNYEQYF. The CDR3 bases are TGTGCCAGCTCACCACCAAGTTCAGGGTCGAACTACGAGCAGTACTTC.

This chain links TRBV5-4 with TRBJ1-2, with D possibly TRBD1 on 5 matching bases. The CDR3 is 17 residues long. Germline V CDR1 and CDR2: SGHNT, YYREEE (reference sequence). Trimming pared 4 bases from V and 7 bases from J, leaving 26 bases between. The CDR3 DNA follows: TGTGCCAGCAGCCGGAGGGGCACGGGAGGGACCTGGGGTGGCTACACCTTC. Translation gives CASSRRGTGGTWGGYTF.

In this sample, this clone turned up once. V and J are TRBV7-6 and TRBJ2-2; 14 bases line up with TRBD2. V shed 11 bases, J shed 7 bases, and the junction held 15 bases outside the gene matches. The CDR3 length is 17 residues. Germline V gene lookup returns CDR1 SGHVS and CDR2 FNYEAQ. The CDR3 sequence: CASLGTSGSGPDGELFF. The CDR3 DNA reads TGTGCCTCCCTCGGGACTAGCGGGAGCGGACCGGACGGGGAGCTGTTTTTT.

The rearrangement uses TRBV18 and TRBJ1-1; no clear D gene. The CDR3 runs 14 residues. Germline values: CDR1 KGHSH, CDR2 LQKENI. V was clipped by 2 bases and J by 1 base, with 8 bases between them. The CDR3 loop is CASSPSGRNTEAFF. The CDR3 bases are TGTGCCAGCTCACCATCAGGACGGAACACTGAAGCTTTCTTT.

This chain connects TRBV7-9 to TRBJ2-3, with TRBD2 matching over 10 bases. The V gene's germline CDR1 is SEHNR and CDR2 FQNEAQ (reference sequence). The V segment lost 5 bases and the J segment 0 bases; nucleotides outside the gene matches: 5. CDR3 length: 16 amino acids. The CDR3 DNA follows: TGTGCCAGCAGCCCAGGACTAGCGGTGAGCACAGATACGCAGTATTTT. Translation: CASSPGLAVSTDTQYF. Looking up the rest from reference TRBV7-9 and TRBJ2-3 gives the full variable domain: DTGVSQNPRHKITKRGQNVTFRCDPISEHNRLYWYRQTLGQGPEFLTYFQNEAQLEKSRLLSDRFSAERPKGSFSTLEIQRTEQGDSAMYLCASSPGLAVSTDTQYFGPGTRLTVL.

Of note for this clone: One end of the junction fails to match germline, which may point to a read error. The chain employs TRBV3-1 (or the pseudogene TRBV3-2) and TRBJ2-7, with 8 bases fitting TRBD1. The CDR3 length is 15 residues. Germline V gene data show CDR1 as LGHDT and CDR2 as YNNKEL (reference sequence). The CDR3 here is CASSQVGDRSSEQYF. In nucleotides, the CDR3 is TGTGCCAGCAGCCAAGTGGGGGACAGGTCCTCCGAGCAGTACTTC.

This chain connects TRBV30 to TRBJ1-1; D not resolved. Deletions cut 2 bases from V and 3 bases from J, with 10 bases between. CDR1 and CDR2 (germline): GTSNPN, SVGIG (reference sequence). The CDR3 totals 13 residues. The CDR3 protein is CAWSTSADTEAFF. Here the CDR3 DNA reads TGTGCCTGGAGTACGTCAGCGGACACTGAAGCTTTCTTT.

The chain carries TRBV19 and TRBJ1-1; no reliable D call. CDR3 length: 13 residues. Trimming removed 9 bases from V and 4 bases from J, with 15 bases in between. CDR1 is LNHDA and CDR2 is SQIVND in the germline V gene (reference sequence). The CDR3 DNA reads as TGTGCCAGCAAAGTGGCAGTTGGCACTGAAGCTTTCTTT. The encoded protein is CASKVAVGTEAFF.

This chain links TRBV11-2 with TRBJ2-2, with D unclear. The V end was cut by 2 bases, the J end by 0 bases, with 10 bases between. Looked up from germline, CDR1 is SGHAT and CDR2 is FQNNGV. The length of the CDR3 is 16 residues. The CDR3 DNA reads as TGTGCCAGCAGCTTACTTGTGGGATCGAACACCGGGGAGCTGTTTTTT. Translating it yields CASSLLVGSNTGELFF. The whole variable domain, remainder taken from reference TRBV11-2 and TRBJ2-2, is EAGVAQSPRYKIIEKRQSVAFWCNPISGHATLYWYQQILGQGPKLLIQFQNNGVVDDSQLPKDRFSAERLKGVDSTLKIQPAKLEDSAVYLCASSLLVGSNTGELFFGEGSRLTVL.

There are a few counts of this clone. The chain joins TRBV10-3 to TRBJ1-1; D uncertain. V was shortened by 0 bases and J by 9 bases, with 17 bases between the two germline ends. This CDR3 has 15 residues. Per germline, CDR1 ENHRY and CDR2 SYGVKD. The CDR3 DNA reads TGTGCCATCAGTGAGTCTGGAGGGAAAGGTCGGCAAGCTTTCTTT. Its translation is CAISESGGKGRQAFF.

The V gene is TRBV11-3, the J gene TRBJ1-1; 7 bases are a match to TRBD1. The CDR3 is 14 residues long. V shed 0 bases, J shed 5 bases, and the junction held 3 bases outside the gene matches. CDR1 and CDR2 (germline): SGHNT, YENEEA. Here the CDR3 reads CASSLEQGNTEAFF. The CDR3 DNA sequence: TGTGCCAGCAGCTTAGAACAGGGGAATACTGAAGCTTTCTTT.

The rearrangement joins TRBV18 to TRBJ2-2, with D tentatively TRBD2 (6 bases). Germline loops: CDR1 KGHSH, CDR2 LQKENI. This CDR3 has 14 residues. V dropped 2 bases and J dropped 5 bases, with 9 bases sitting between them. In DNA form, the CDR3 reads TGTGCCAGCTCACCAAAGGGAGGTACCGGGGAGCTGTTTTTT. Its translation is CASSPKGGTGELFF. Full variable domain (outside the CDR3, taken from reference TRBV18 and TRBJ2-2): NAGVMQNPRHLVRRRGQEARLRCSPMKGHSHVYWYRQLPEEGLKFMVYLQKENIIDESGMPKERFSAEFPKEGPSILRIQQVVRGDSAAYFCASSPKGGTGELFFGEGSRLTVL.

The chain recombines TRBV5-5 with TRBJ1-4, with D perhaps TRBD1 (6 bases). The germline V gene has CDR1 SGHKS and CDR2 YYEKEE (reference sequence). The CDR3 runs to 15 residues. Deletions cut 4 bases from V and 8 bases from J, with 18 bases between. CDR3 DNA sequence: TGTGCCAGCAGCGGATCACAGGGTGAGGCGGAAAAACTGTTTTTT. Its protein product is CASSGSQGEAEKLFF.

The CDR3 loop reads CASSRGTNTNEKLFF. As DNA, the CDR3 is TGTGCCAGCTCACGCGGGACAAATACTAATGAAAAACTGTTTTTT. The chain recombines TRBV18 with TRBJ1-4, with D possibly being TRBD1 (6 bases). Trimming pared 4 bases from V and 2 bases from J, leaving 11 bases between. CDR1 KGHSH and CDR2 LQKENI come from the germline V gene. The CDR3 loop spans 15 amino acids.

The chain links TRBV4-1 to TRBJ2-7; 10 bases fit TRBD1. CDR3 size: 16 residues. Germline V lookup: CDR1 MGHRA, CDR2 YSYEKL. With V trimmed by 1 base and J by 3 bases, 6 bases remained unmatched. The CDR3 spells CASSQGPGQGFYEQYF. Written as DNA, the CDR3 is TGCGCCAGCAGCCAAGGACCGGGACAGGGGTTCTACGAGCAGTACTTC.

CDR3 amino acids: CASSPLSDWELFF. The CDR3 nucleotides read TGCGCCAGCAGCCCCCTATCTGATTGGGAGCTGTTTTTT. The V call is TRBV4-1, the J call TRBJ2-2; no firm D call. The germline V gene has CDR1 MGHRA and CDR2 YSYEKL. The CDR3 length is 13 residues. The V and J ends lost 4 bases and 9 bases respectively, with 12 bases between them.

V usage is TRBV6-5 and J usage is TRBJ1-5; perhaps TRBD1 as D (5 bases). This CDR3 is 13 amino acids long. Germline assignment: CDR1 MNHEY and CDR2 SVGAGI. Trimming took 6 bases from V and 3 from J, leaving 9 bases between them. CDR3 coding DNA: TGTGCCAGCAGAGACAGATTCAATCAGCCCCAGCATTTT. This gives the protein CASRDRFNQPQHF.

This chain links TRBV5-6 with TRBJ1-2; D might be TRBD1 (6 bases). CDR3 length: 14 amino acids. Per the germline V gene, CDR1 is SGHDT and CDR2 is YYEEEE. V was clipped by 4 bases and J by 8 bases, with 18 bases between them. CDR3 residues: CASSQQGFPGGYTF. CDR3 coding DNA: TGTGCCAGCAGCCAGCAGGGGTTCCCGGGAGGCTACACCTTC.

The chain uses TRBV3-1 (or the pseudogene TRBV3-2) and TRBJ2-7, with 7 bases lining up with TRBD2. This CDR3 contains 16 residues. Germline values: CDR1 LGHDT, CDR2 YNNKEL (reference sequence). V lost 0 bases and J lost 5; bases outside the gene matches: 10. CDR3: CASSQEGAGRDDEQYF. In DNA, the CDR3 is TGTGCCAGCAGCCAAGAAGGGGCGGGGAGGGACGACGAGCAGTACTTC.

V gene TRBV18 combines with J gene TRBJ2-2, with D perhaps matching TRBD1 (5 bases). V was shortened by 2 bases and J by 1 base, with 11 bases between the two germline ends. Germline V gene data show CDR1 as KGHSH and CDR2 as LQKENI. This CDR3 region has 16 residues. DNA for the CDR3: TGTGCCAGCTCACCAAGGCAGGGCCTGAACACCGGGGAGCTGTTTTTT. Its translation: CASSPRQGLNTGELFF. The full variable domain, in which reference TRBV18 and TRBJ2-2 provide the parts outside the CDR3, is NAGVMQNPRHLVRRRGQEARLRCSPMKGHSHVYWYRQLPEEGLKFMVYLQKENIIDESGMPKERFSAEFPKEGPSILRIQQVVRGDSAAYFCASSPRQGLNTGELFFGEGSRLTVL.

This clone was found once. This sequence joins TRBV12-3 or TRBV12-4 and TRBJ1-2, with 8 bases aligning to TRBD1. The CDR3 is 13 amino acids. V shed 6 bases and J 8 bases; nucleotides not matched to a gene: 8. This CDR3 reads CASRTTGVGGYTF. The CDR3, as DNA: TGTGCCAGCAGGACGACAGGGGTAGGAGGCTACACCTTC.

This clone was recorded once. The chain links TRBV10-3 to TRBJ2-7; 7 bases match TRBD2. V shed 6 bases and J 0 bases; nucleotides not matched to a gene: 8. The CDR3 runs to 15 residues. CDR1 and CDR2 (germline): ENHRY, SYGVKD. The CDR3, as DNA: TGTGCCATCAGCACTAGCGTCCAAAACTCCTACGAGCAGTACTTC. It codes for CAISTSVQNSYEQYF.

This sequence joins TRBV27 and TRBJ1-5, with TRBD1 identical over 8 bases. The CDR3 loop spans 15 amino acids. The V segment lost 5 bases and the J segment 3 bases; nucleotides outside the gene matches: 6. In germline, CDR1 is MNHEY, CDR2 SMNVEV (reference sequence). The CDR3 nucleotides read TGTGCCAGCAGTAATGACAGGGGTACCAATCAGCCCCAGCATTTT. The encoded protein is CASSNDRGTNQPQHF.

A single count supports this clone. This chain links TRBV5-1 with TRBJ2-3, with 12 bases identical to TRBD2. Germline CDR1 reads SGHRS; CDR2 reads YFSETQ. This CDR3 has 16 residues. The V and J ends lost 5 bases and 4 bases, in that order; junction bases with no gene match: 8. The CDR3 coding sequence is TGCGCCAGCAGTCGTACCGGGACTAGCGGGCCAGATACGCAGTATTTT. Encoded protein: CASSRTGTSGPDTQYF.

The chain is built from TRBV24-1 and TRBJ2-3; D is perhaps TRBD1 (5 bases). The CDR3 loop spans 16 amino acids. The ends were cut back, 4 bases at V and 0 bases at J, with 13 bases in the middle. From germline, CDR1 is KGHDR and CDR2 SFDVKD. CDR3 in DNA: TGTGCCACCAGTGACCCCCAGGGTCCTAGCACAGATACGCAGTATTTT. It specifies CATSDPQGPSTDTQYF.

On this clone: An end of the junction differs from the germline gene, which may be a read error. The chain is built from TRBV6-7 and TRBJ2-7, with D possibly matching TRBD2 (7 bases). Being an ORF, TRBV6-7 has a function that is uncertain. The CDR3 covers 10 residues. Here the CDR3 reads CASSRTRGGF. DNA of the CDR3: TGTGCCAGCAGTCGGACTAGAGGGGGCTTC.

The CDR3 here is CASSTARGGNTIYF. The CDR3 region has the DNA TGTGCCAGCAGCACCGCCAGGGGTGGAAACACCATATATTTT. The chain uses TRBV7-2 and TRBJ1-3, with D possibly TRBD1 on 6 matching bases. CDR1 is SGHTA, CDR2 FQGNSA, per germline. This CDR3 has 14 residues. V gave up 5 bases and J gave up 3 bases, with 11 bases separating them.